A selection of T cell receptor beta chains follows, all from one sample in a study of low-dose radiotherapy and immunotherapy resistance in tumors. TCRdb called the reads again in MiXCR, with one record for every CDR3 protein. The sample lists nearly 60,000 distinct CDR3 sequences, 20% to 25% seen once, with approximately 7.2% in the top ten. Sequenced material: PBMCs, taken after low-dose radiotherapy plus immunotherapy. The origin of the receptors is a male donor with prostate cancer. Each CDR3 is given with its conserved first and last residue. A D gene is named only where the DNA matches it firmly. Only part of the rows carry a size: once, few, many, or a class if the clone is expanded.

CASSPPGAAGGRNEQFF,TGTGCCAGCAGCCCTCCAGGGGCAGCGGGGGGGCGCAATGAGCAGTTCTTC,TRBD2,TRBJ2-1,TRBV6-2/TRBV6-3,many
CASSHARDSDYNEQFF,TGCGCCAGCAGCCATGCCCGGGACTCGGACTACAATGAGCAGTTCTTC,-,TRBJ2-1,TRBV4-1,many
CASSEIWGATRPQHF,TGTGCCAGCAGTGAAATCTGGGGGGCGACACGGCCCCAGCATTTT,-,TRBJ1-5,TRBV6-2/TRBV6-3,-
CASSDSLAGGSSYNEQFF,TGTGCCAGCAGTGATTCGCTAGCGGGAGGGAGCTCCTACAATGAGCAGTTCTTC,TRBD2,TRBJ2-1,TRBV2,-
CASSIASGIYEQYF,TGTGCCAGTAGTATTGCTAGCGGGATTTACGAGCAGTACTTC,TRBD2,TRBJ2-7,TRBV19,many
CASSKPPYEQYF,TGTGCCAGCAGCAAACCCCCCTACGAGCAGTACTTC,-,TRBJ2-7,TRBV6-2/TRBV6-3,many
CASRGAGGQPQHF,TGTGCCAGCAGAGGGGCGGGGGGACAGCCCCAGCATTTT,-,TRBJ1-5,TRBV6-2/TRBV6-3,-
CASSISGRQGGEKLFF,TGCGCCAGCAGCATATCCGGACGGCAGGGCGGTGAAAAACTGTTTTTT,-,TRBJ1-4,TRBV5-1,many
CSVASGTHNEQFF,TGCAGCGTTGCTAGCGGGACCCACAATGAGCAGTTCTTC,TRBD2,TRBJ2-1,TRBV29-1,-
CSAEGSGGRSYEQYF,TGCAGTGCTGAGGGTAGCGGGGGTCGCTCCTACGAGCAGTACTTC,TRBD2,TRBJ2-7,TRBV20-1,-
CASTDSGRRSTGELFF,TGTGCCAGCACGGATAGCGGGAGAAGAAGCACCGGGGAGCTGTTTTTT,TRBD2,TRBJ2-2,TRBV18,many
CATTPDRGVFF,TGTGCCACCACCCCGGACAGGGGAGTTTTCTTT,TRBD1,TRBJ1-1,TRBV28,-
CASSLDPGLASQYF,TGTGCCAGCAGCTTAGATCCGGGACTAGCATCGCAGTACTTC,TRBD2,TRBJ2-7,TRBV11-2,many
CASSLSGTGELARNTGELFF,TGTGCCAGCAGCCTCTCCGGGACAGGGGAACTAGCGAGGAACACCGGGGAGCTGTTTTTT,TRBD1,TRBJ2-2,TRBV2,few
CASSYSETKNIQYF,TGTGCCAGCAGTTACTCCGAAACCAAAAACATTCAGTACTTC,-,TRBJ2-4,TRBV6-2/TRBV6-3,few
CSARRDSSGNTIYF,TGCAGTGCCCGCCGGGACAGCTCTGGAAACACCATATATTTT,TRBD1,TRBJ1-3,TRBV20-1,many
CASSSLAAGDNEQFF,TGTGCCAGCAGTTCTCTAGCGGCGGGGGACAATGAGCAGTTCTTC,TRBD2,TRBJ2-1,TRBV27,-
CASTTPGQGTDTQYF,TGTGCCAGTACAACACCGGGACAGGGAACAGATACGCAGTATTTT,TRBD1,TRBJ2-3,TRBV19,many
CSVEGTSGSVYEQYF,TGCAGCGTTGAGGGGACTAGCGGGAGTGTCTACGAGCAGTACTTC,TRBD2,TRBJ2-7,TRBV29-1,many
CSVATRTEGTQYF,TGCAGCGTCGCAACAAGGACGGAGGGGACCCAGTACTTC,-,TRBJ2-5,TRBV29-1,-
CASSESDRGPQYF,TGCGCCAGCAGTGAGTCAGACAGGGGGCCGCAGTATTTT,TRBD1,TRBJ2-3,TRBV10-2,many
CASRGLAGGRFPQETQYF,TGTGCCAGCAGGGGACTAGCGGGGGGTCGATTCCCACAAGAGACCCAGTACTTC,TRBD2,TRBJ2-5,TRBV6-2/TRBV6-3,-
CASSPAGYNEQFF,TGTGCCAGCAGCCCCGCCGGGTACAATGAGCAGTTCTTC,-,TRBJ2-1,TRBV28,few
CASSTRGTSGRLADTQYF,TGTGCCAGCAGCACTCGCGGGACTAGCGGGAGATTAGCAGATACGCAGTATTTT,TRBD2,TRBJ2-3,TRBV14,many
CASSAPHGSREKLFF,TGTGCCAGCAGCGCCCCACACGGGAGTCGGGAAAAACTGTTTTTT,-,TRBJ1-4,TRBV9,many
CASSTPATTLSYEQYF,TGCGCCAGCAGCACTCCCGCCACCACCTTATCCTACGAGCAGTACTTC,-,TRBJ2-7,TRBV4-3,many
CASRVASSYNEQFF,TGCGCCAGCAGAGTCGCAAGCTCCTACAATGAGCAGTTCTTC,-,TRBJ2-1,TRBV5-1,many